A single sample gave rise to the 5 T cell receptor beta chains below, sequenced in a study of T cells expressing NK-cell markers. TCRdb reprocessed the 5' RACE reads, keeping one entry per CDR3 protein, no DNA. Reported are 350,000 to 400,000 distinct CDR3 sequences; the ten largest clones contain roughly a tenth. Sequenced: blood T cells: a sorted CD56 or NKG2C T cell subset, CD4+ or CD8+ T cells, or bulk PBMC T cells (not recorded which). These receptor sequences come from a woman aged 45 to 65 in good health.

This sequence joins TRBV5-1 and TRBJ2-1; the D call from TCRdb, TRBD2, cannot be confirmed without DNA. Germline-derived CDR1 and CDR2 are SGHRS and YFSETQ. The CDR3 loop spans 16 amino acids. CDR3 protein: CASSLDPPVGLDEQFF.

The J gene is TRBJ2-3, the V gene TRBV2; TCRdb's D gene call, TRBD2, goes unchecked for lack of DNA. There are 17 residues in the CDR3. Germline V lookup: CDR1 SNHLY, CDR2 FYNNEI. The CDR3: CASSPPRTSGNADTQYF.

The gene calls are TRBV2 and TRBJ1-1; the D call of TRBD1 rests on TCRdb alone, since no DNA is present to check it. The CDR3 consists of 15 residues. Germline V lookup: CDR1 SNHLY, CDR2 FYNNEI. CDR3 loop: CASVVSLLGKAEAFF.

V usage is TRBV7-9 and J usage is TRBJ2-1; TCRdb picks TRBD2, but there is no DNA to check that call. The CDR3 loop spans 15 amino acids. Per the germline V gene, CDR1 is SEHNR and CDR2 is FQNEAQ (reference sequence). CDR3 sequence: CASSFLSEGYNEQFF.

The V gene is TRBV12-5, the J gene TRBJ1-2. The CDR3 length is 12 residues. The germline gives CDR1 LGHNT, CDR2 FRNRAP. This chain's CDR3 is CASGLDGYGYTF.